The 17 T cell receptor beta chains below all came from one sample that was sequenced in a study of OX40 agonist ivuxolimab in advanced cancers. The data were produced by immunoSEQ multiplex PCR, yet TCRdb's version contains in-frame clones alone and is incomplete. In the table there are more than 55,000 clones, about 90% of which are singletons. The sample here was CD4+ or CD8+ T cells sorted from blood, taken in a trial of the OX40 agonist ivuxolimab. These receptors all come from an adult with an advanced solid tumor such as melanoma, head and neck, liver or kidney cancer.

The chain has TRBV2 and TRBJ2-7, with 7 nucleotides matching TRBD1. Germline lookup yields CDR1 SNHLY and CDR2 FYNNEI. This CDR3 region has 12 residues. V was clipped by 7 bases and J by 6 bases; unmatched bases: 6. The CDR3 is CASTRDSREQYF. The CDR3, as DNA: TGTGCCAGCACCAGGGACAGCCGCGAGCAGTACTTC.

This clone is a singleton in its sample. The V call is TRBV19, the J call TRBJ1-3; D uncertain. Germline V CDR1 and CDR2: LNHDA, SQIVND (reference sequence). Trimming took off 7 bases at V and 0 bases at J, with 10 bases between the two ends. CDR3 length equals 14 residues. This chain's CDR3 is CASMSESSGNTIYF. The CDR3 nucleotides read TGTGCCAGTATGTCCGAAAGCTCTGGAAACACCATATATTTT.

The chain is built from TRBV7-2 and TRBJ1-2; TRBD1 is a possible D gene (5 bases). V lost 1 base, J lost 8 bases, and 14 bases lay in between. Per germline, CDR1 SGHTA and CDR2 FQGNSA. The CDR3 loop spans 14 amino acids. The CDR3 sequence is CASSLESRVKGYTF. DNA of the CDR3: TGTGCCAGCAGCTTAGAGTCCAGGGTAAAGGGCTACACCTTC.

The rearrangement joins TRBV19 to TRBJ2-1; D possibly corresponds to TRBD1 (6 bases). The CDR3 consists of 11 residues. Deletions cut 9 bases from V and 9 bases from J, with 12 bases between. Germline CDR1 is LNHDA and CDR2 is SQIVND (reference sequence). In nucleotides, the CDR3 is TGTGCCAGCTCCCAGGGGAGTGAGCAGTTCTTC. It codes for CASSQGSEQFF.

This rearrangement joins TRBV7-2 to TRBJ2-7; D gene ambiguous. V was pared by 5 bases and J by 6 bases, with 11 bases between. The CDR3 spans 12 residues. Germline CDR1 and CDR2: SGHTA and FQGNSA. CDR3 amino acids: CASSQGFREQYF. CDR3 DNA: TGTGCCAGCAGCCAAGGATTTCGCGAGCAGTACTTC.

This clone showed up just once. The chain has TRBV11-3 and TRBJ2-5; D unclear. The V and J ends lost 0 bases and 5 bases respectively, with 7 bases between them. The V gene's germline CDR1 is SGHNT and CDR2 YENEEA. CDR3 size: 13 residues. The CDR3 sequence is CASSLEGLETQYF. CDR3 DNA sequence: TGTGCCAGCAGCTTAGAAGGGTTGGAGACCCAGTACTTC.

The chain employs TRBV15 and TRBJ2-1; 8 nucleotides align to TRBD2. The CDR3 contains 18 residues. In germline, CDR1 is LNHNV, CDR2 YYDKDF (reference sequence). V was clipped by 0 bases and J by 3 bases; unmatched bases: 10. The CDR3 DNA reads as TGTGCCACCAGCAGAGATCGTGAGCGGGAGATCGACTACAATGAGCAGTTCTTC. This gives the protein CATSRDREREIDYNEQFF.

In this sample, this clone turned up once. For the CDR3, the DNA is TGTGCCAGCAGCTCGGGGTCTTGGACAGGGGGCGTCAAGTACACTGAAGCTTTCTTT. Its protein product is CASSSGSWTGGVKYTEAFF. The genes are TRBV5-5 and TRBJ1-1; 11 positions match TRBD1. Trimming cost V 3 bases and J 3 bases; bases outside gene matches: 16. CDR3 size: 19 residues. Germline V lookup: CDR1 SGHKS, CDR2 YYEKEE (reference sequence).

V usage is TRBV10-3 and J usage is TRBJ2-3, with TRBD2 identical over 7 bases. With 6 bases clipped from V and 0 bases from J, the junction kept 12 bases outside the gene matches. CDR1 is ENHRY and CDR2 is SYGVKD in the germline V gene. This CDR3 region has 17 residues. The CDR3 nucleotides are TGTGCCATCAGCGGTGGTGGGAGGGTGAGGAGCACAGATACGCAGTATTTT. Translated, it gives CAISGGGRVRSTDTQYF.

This chain joins TRBV29-1 and TRBJ2-7; 8 nucleotides align to TRBD1. The CDR3 loop spans 14 amino acids. Trimming cost V 5 bases and J 3 bases; bases outside gene matches: 9. Germline V gene sequence: CDR1 SQVTM, CDR2 ANQGSEA. In nucleotides, the CDR3 is TGCAGCGTTACCCGACAGGGGAAAAACTACGAGCAGTACTTC. Amino acids: CSVTRQGKNYEQYF.

The chain couples TRBV11-3 to TRBJ2-1; D call uncertain. Looked up from germline, CDR1 is SGHNT and CDR2 is YENEEA. V was shortened by 2 bases and J by 5 bases, with 7 bases between the two germline ends. This CDR3 region has 13 residues. CDR3 coding DNA: TGTGCCAGCAGCTTAATTCAAAACAATGAGCAGTTCTTC. Encoded protein: CASSLIQNNEQFF. The complete variable domain, with remaining parts taken from reference TRBV11-3 and TRBJ2-1, reads EAGVVQSPRYKIIEKKQPVAFWCNPISGHNTLYWYLQNLGQGPELLIRYENEEAVDDSQLPKDRFSAERLKGVDSTLKIQPAELGDSAVYLCASSLIQNNEQFFGPGTRLTVL.

V is TRBV27 and J is TRBJ1-1; D may be TRBD1 (5 bases). Trimming shortened V by 4 bases and J by 1 base, and 13 bases separated the two germline ends. The CDR3 runs to 15 residues. Germline V gene lookup returns CDR1 MNHEY and CDR2 SMNVEV (reference sequence). The CDR3 nucleotides are TGTGCCAGCAGTTCATGGGGGGGAGGGAACACTGAAGCTTTCTTT. It encodes CASSSWGGGNTEAFF.

The chain joins TRBV10-3 to TRBJ2-7, with 11 bases that match TRBD1. CDR3 length equals 13 residues. Per germline, CDR1 ENHRY and CDR2 SYGVKD. Unmatched junction bases numbered 2, after V lost 6 bases and J lost 4 bases. The CDR3 DNA follows: TGTGCCATCAGGGGGACAGGGGGGTACGAGCAGTACTTC. Encoded protein: CAIRGTGGYEQYF.

The CDR3 spells CAWSNSYEQYF. CDR3 nucleotides: TGTGCCTGGAGTAACTCCTACGAGCAGTACTTC. This chain links TRBV30 with TRBJ2-7; D gene ambiguous. Trimming shortened V by 2 bases and J by 0 bases, and 2 bases separated the two germline ends. This CDR3 is built from 11 residues. Germline V lookup: CDR1 GTSNPN, CDR2 SVGIG (reference sequence). The complete variable domain, with remaining parts taken from reference TRBV30 and TRBJ2-7, reads SQTIHQWPATLVQPVGSPLSLECTVEGTSNPNLYWYRQAAGRGLQLLFYSVGIGQISSEVPQNLSASRPQDRQFILSSKKLLLSDSGFYLCAWSNSYEQYFGPGTRLTVT.

V is TRBV5-6 and J is TRBJ1-2; 7 bases are shared with TRBD1. The CDR3 loop spans 14 amino acids. Germline V gene data show CDR1 as SGHDT and CDR2 as YYEEEE. The V segment lost 1 base and the J segment 4 bases; nucleotides outside the gene matches: 4. CDR3 in DNA: TGTGCCAGCAGCTTGTCCCGGACAGGCTATGGCTACACCTTC. It yields the protein CASSLSRTGYGYTF.

The CDR3 sequence: CASSTDPWETQYF. The CDR3 DNA reads TGTGCCAGCAGTACGGACCCTTGGGAGACCCAGTACTTC. The rearrangement joins TRBV27 to TRBJ2-5; D is uncertain. CDR3 size: 13 residues. The V gene lost 5 bases and the J gene lost 5 bases, with 12 bases spanning the gap. The germline gives CDR1 MNHEY, CDR2 SMNVEV (reference sequence).

The V gene is TRBV7-3, the J gene TRBJ2-2; D call uncertain. This CDR3 has 15 residues. Germline assignment: CDR1 SGHTA and CDR2 FQGTGA. V lost 3 bases, J lost 0 bases, and 8 bases lay in between. CDR3 DNA: TGTGCCAGCAGCTTGGAGCGCGCGAACACCGGGGAGCTGTTTTTT. Protein sequence: CASSLERANTGELFF.